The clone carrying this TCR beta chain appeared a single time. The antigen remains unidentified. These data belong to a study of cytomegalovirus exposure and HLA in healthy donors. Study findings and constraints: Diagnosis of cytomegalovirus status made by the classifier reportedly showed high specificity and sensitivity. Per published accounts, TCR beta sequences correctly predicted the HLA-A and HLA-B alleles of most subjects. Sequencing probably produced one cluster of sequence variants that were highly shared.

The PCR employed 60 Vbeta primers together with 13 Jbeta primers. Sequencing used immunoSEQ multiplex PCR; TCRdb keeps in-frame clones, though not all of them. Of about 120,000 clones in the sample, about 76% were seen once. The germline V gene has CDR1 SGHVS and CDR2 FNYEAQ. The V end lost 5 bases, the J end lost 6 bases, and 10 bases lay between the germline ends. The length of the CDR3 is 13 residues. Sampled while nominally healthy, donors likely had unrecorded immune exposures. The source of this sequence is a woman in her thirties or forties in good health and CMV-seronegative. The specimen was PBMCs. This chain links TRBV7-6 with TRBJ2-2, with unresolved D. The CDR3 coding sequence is TGTGCCAGCAGCCCACAAACCCCCGGGGAGCTGTTTTTT. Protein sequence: CASSPQTPGELFF.